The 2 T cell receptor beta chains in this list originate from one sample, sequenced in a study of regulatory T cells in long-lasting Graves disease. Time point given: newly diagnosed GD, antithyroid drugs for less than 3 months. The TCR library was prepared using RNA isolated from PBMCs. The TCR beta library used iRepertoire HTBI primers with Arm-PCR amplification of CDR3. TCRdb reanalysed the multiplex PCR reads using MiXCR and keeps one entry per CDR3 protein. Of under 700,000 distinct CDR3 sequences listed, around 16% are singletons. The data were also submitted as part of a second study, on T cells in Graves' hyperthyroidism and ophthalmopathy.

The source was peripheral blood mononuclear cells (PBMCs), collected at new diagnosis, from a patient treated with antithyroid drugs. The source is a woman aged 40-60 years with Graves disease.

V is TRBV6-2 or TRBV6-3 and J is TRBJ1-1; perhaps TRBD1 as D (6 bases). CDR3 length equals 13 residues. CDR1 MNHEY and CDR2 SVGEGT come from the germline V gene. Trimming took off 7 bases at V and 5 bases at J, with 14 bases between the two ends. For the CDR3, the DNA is TGTGCCAGCAAGGGGGGTATAGGGACTGAAGCTTTCTTT. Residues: CASKGGIGTEAFF.

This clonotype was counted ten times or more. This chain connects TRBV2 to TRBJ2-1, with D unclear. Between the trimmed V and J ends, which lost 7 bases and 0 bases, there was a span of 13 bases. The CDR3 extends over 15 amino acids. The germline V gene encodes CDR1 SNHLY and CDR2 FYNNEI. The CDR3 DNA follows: TGTGCCAGCAACCCCCAGCCCAGCTCCTACAATGAGCAGTTCTTC. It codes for CASNPQPSSYNEQFF.